Listed here is a single TCR beta chain. Its antigen is unknown. The data belong to a study of T cell responses to AZD1222 COVID-19 vaccine. Notes on the study in general: Among the donors, most were white British and more were female, and clonal diversity was possibly underestimated. Baseline seropositivity characterized only six AZD1222 recipients.

Libraries were prepared by immunoSEQ multiplex PCR; TCRdb keeps only in-frame clonotypes and omits some of them. The table has 80,000 or so clones, under 95% seen once; the top ten hold roughly 4.5%. The germline gives CDR1 SGHTS, CDR2 YDEGEE. V was pared by 4 bases and J by 5 bases, with 10 bases between. This CDR3 spans 13 amino acids. The V and J genes are TRBV5-8 and TRBJ1-3; weak D call: TRBD1 (5 bases). This TCR came from an adult in good health. Material: peripheral blood, obtained on day 0 of MenACWY control vaccination. CDR3 DNA sequence: TGTGCCAGCAGCACGGGGACTCGAAACACCATATATTTT. It is translated as CASSTGTRNTIYF.